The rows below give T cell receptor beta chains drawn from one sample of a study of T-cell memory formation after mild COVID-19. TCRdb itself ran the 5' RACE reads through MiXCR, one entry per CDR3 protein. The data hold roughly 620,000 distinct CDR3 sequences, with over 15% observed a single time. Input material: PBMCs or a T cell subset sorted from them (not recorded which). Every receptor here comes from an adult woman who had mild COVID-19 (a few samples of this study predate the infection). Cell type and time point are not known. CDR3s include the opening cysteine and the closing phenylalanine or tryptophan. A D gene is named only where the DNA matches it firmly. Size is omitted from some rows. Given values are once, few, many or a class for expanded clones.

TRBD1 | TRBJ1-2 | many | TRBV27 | CASSLLRDRGYNGYTF | TGTGCCAGCAGTTTACTCCGGGACAGGGGGTACAATGGCTACACCTTC
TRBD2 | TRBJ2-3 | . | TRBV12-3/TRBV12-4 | CASSFSGSRADTQYF | TGTGCCAGCAGTTTTAGCGGGAGCAGAGCAGATACGCAGTATTTT
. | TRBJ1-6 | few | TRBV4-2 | CASSQDWVTGPYNSPLHF | TGTGCCAGCAGCCAAGATTGGGTGACGGGGCCTTATAATTCACCCCTCCACTTT
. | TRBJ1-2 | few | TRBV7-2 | CASSLSESTWVYTF | TGTGCCAGCAGCTTATCCGAGTCAACTTGGGTCTACACCTTC
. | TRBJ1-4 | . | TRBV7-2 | CASSKQGVNEKLFF | TGTGCCAGCAGCAAACAGGGAGTTAATGAAAAACTGTTTTTT
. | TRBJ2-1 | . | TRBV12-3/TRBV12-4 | CASSARLNEQFF | TGTGCCAGCAGTGCCAGATTAAATGAGCAGTTCTTC
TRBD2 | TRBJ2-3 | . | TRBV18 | CASSPRTRSTDTQYF | TGTGCCAGCTCACCAAGGACTAGGAGCACAGATACGCAGTATTTT
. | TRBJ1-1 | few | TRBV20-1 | CSASSTMNTEAFF | TGCAGTGCTAGCTCCACTATGAACACTGAAGCTTTCTTT
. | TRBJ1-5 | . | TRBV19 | CASSIYVSGEQPQHF | TGTGCCAGTAGTATTTACGTGTCGGGGGAACAGCCCCAGCATTTT
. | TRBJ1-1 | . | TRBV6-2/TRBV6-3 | CASIGNMNTEAFF | TGTGCCAGCATCGGGAATATGAACACTGAAGCTTTCTTT
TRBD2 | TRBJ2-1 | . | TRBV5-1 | CASSLATSGRAIYEQFF | TGCGCCAGCAGCTTGGCCACTAGCGGGAGGGCCATATATGAGCAGTTCTTC
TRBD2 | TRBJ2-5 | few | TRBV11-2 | CASSAPGTSDQETQYF | TGTGCCAGCAGCGCACCCGGGACTAGCGACCAAGAGACCCAGTACTTC
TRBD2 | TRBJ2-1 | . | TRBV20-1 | CSARDSSGMAYNEQFF | TGCAGTGCTAGAGATTCGAGCGGGATGGCCTACAATGAGCAGTTCTTC
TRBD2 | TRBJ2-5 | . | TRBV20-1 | CSASGHPSGKETQYF | TGCAGTGCTAGTGGCCATCCTAGCGGAAAAGAGACCCAGTACTTC
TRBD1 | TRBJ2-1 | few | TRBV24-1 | CATSGGTGTYNEQFF | TGTGCCACCAGTGGGGGGACAGGGACGTACAATGAGCAGTTCTTC
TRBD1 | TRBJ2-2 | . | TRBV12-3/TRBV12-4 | CASSLAQPKTGPGELFF | TGTGCCAGCAGTTTAGCGCAACCCAAGACAGGGCCCGGGGAGCTGTTTTTT
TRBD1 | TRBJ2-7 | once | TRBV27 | CASSLSSGQGAYEQYF | TGTGCCAGCAGTTTATCCTCGGGACAGGGGGCCTACGAGCAGTACTTC
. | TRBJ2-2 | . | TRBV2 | CASILGNAGELFF | TGTGCCAGCATCTTAGGGAACGCCGGGGAGCTGTTTTTT